These T cell receptor beta chains were read from a single sample in a study of blood T cell repertoires in COVID-19. The protocol was immunoSEQ multiplex PCR, while the TCRdb copy is restricted to in-frame clones and leaves out a portion. The sample records under 200,000 clones, 88% being singletons. Sample: peripheral blood. The receptors here all came from a man between 40 and 49 years old with active or convalescent COVID-19. Both conserved end residues are part of each CDR3. The D gene is left open where the match is weak. The size field is filled for only some rows; it gives once, few, many or a size class.

V	length	D	J	size	DNA	CDR3
TRBV5-4	15	-	TRBJ1-1	-	TGTGCCAGCGAACGAGGAGGACTCGCGAACACTGAAGCTTTCTTT	CASERGGLANTEAFF
TRBV28	12	-	TRBJ2-7	-	TGTGCCAGCAGTTTATTATACGGCGAGCAGTACTTC	CASSLLYGEQYF
TRBV11-1	15	-	TRBJ2-5	-	TGTGCCAGCAGCCTAGACAGGATTACTCAAGAGACCCAGTACTTC	CASSLDRITQETQYF
TRBV19	14	-	TRBJ1-2	-	TGTGCCAGTAGTGTGCAAACTGAATTCTATGGCTACACCTTC	CASSVQTEFYGYTF
TRBV10-3	12	-	TRBJ1-6	-	TGTGCCGTCAGGGGCACTAATTCACCCCTCCACTTT	CAVRGTNSPLHF
TRBV4-3	14	TRBD1	TRBJ2-2	-	TGCGCCAGCAGCCAAACACAGGGGGCGGGGGAGCTGTTTTTT	CASSQTQGAGELFF
TRBV7-9	16	TRBD1	TRBJ2-3	-	TGTGCCAGCAGCTTGGGGGACAGGGAGGTCCAAGATACGCAGTATTTT	CASSLGDREVQDTQYF
TRBV5-1	13	-	TRBJ1-1	-	TGCGCCAGCACCTCAGACGGGGGGCAAGAAGCTTTCTTT	CASTSDGGQEAFF
TRBV9	14	-	TRBJ1-5	once	TGTGCCAGCAGCCCGGGAACGTCGTATCAGCCCCAGCATTTT	CASSPGTSYQPQHF
TRBV7-9	14	-	TRBJ1-2	-	TGTGCCAGCAGCTTAGGGGGCCGCTGGGATGGCTACACCTTC	CASSLGGRWDGYTF
TRBV28	12	-	TRBJ1-4	-	TGTGCCAGCAGGAGAACTAATGAAAAACTGTTTTTT	CASRRTNEKLFF
TRBV3-1/TRBV3-2	14	-	TRBJ1-2	-	TGTGCCAGCAGCCAAGCCGGCGGCGACTATGGCTACACCTTC	CASSQAGGDYGYTF
TRBV18	20	TRBD2	TRBJ2-7	-	TGTGCCAGCTCACCGGAAACCGACGGGACTAGCGGGCGACTATTCTACGAGCAGTACTTC	CASSPETDGTSGRLFYEQYF
TRBV5-1	13	-	TRBJ2-7	-	TGCGCCAGCAGCTTGGCACAGGGAGCCGAGCAGTACTTC	CASSLAQGAEQYF
TRBV19	13	-	TRBJ1-1	-	TGTGCCAGTAGGGAGATAATGAACACTGAAGCTTTCTTT	CASREIMNTEAFF
TRBV20-1	11	-	TRBJ1-1	-	TGCGCCTGGACCCAGGGCTCTGAAGCTTTCTTT	CAWTQGSEAFF
TRBV5-1	14	-	TRBJ1-1	-	TGCGCCAGCAGCTTTTCCAGGGTGGACACTGAAGCTTTCTTT	CASSFSRVDTEAFF
TRBV7-2	16	-	TRBJ1-4	-	TGTGCCAGCAGCTATCGCGGTTCGGGGGAGGGTGAAAAACTGTTTTTT	CASSYRGSGEGEKLFF
TRBV5-6	18	TRBD2	TRBJ2-2	once	TGTGCCAGCAGCTCCAGATCTAGCGGGAGCCGATTCTTCGGGGAGCTGTTTTTT	CASSSRSSGSRFFGELFF
TRBV10-3	13	-	TRBJ1-5	-	TGTGCCATCAGTGAGGACAGGACTCAGCCCCAGCATTTT	CAISEDRTQPQHF
TRBV28	17	TRBD1	TRBJ2-1	-	TGTGCCAGCAGTAGGGGGAGATTATCTAACAGGGGGAATGAGCAGTTCTTC	CASSRGRLSNRGNEQFF
TRBV28	14	TRBD1	TRBJ2-7	-	TGTGCCAGCAGTCTGACAGGGGCCCCCTACGAGCAGTACTTC	CASSLTGAPYEQYF
TRBV24-1	14	-	TRBJ2-1	-	TGTGCCACCAGTGATTTGACAGGGAACAATGAGCAGTTCTTC	CATSDLTGNNEQFF
TRBV7-2	17	TRBD1	TRBJ1-2	-	TGTGCCAGCAGCTTACAAATTCCGGGACAGGGGGCGTATGGCTACACCTTC	CASSLQIPGQGAYGYTF
TRBV5-4	15	TRBD2	TRBJ2-3	-	TGTGCCAGCAGCTTGGCCGGGGGGGTAAGAGATACGCAGTATTTT	CASSLAGGVRDTQYF
TRBV7-9	14	-	TRBJ1-4	-	TGTGCCAGCAGCACTCGGGGGGATAATGAAAAACTGTTTTTT	CASSTRGDNEKLFF
TRBV27	14	-	TRBJ1-2	-	TGTGCCAGCAGTTTTAGGCAGCAACAGAATGGCCACACCTTC	CASSFRQQQNGHTF
TRBV29-1	14	-	TRBJ2-7	-	TGCAGCGTTGATAAAGGGCAGGGGTACTACGAGCAGTACTTC	CSVDKGQGYYEQYF
TRBV11-2	15	TRBD1	TRBJ1-1	-	TGTGCCAGCAGCTCGAGGAACAGGGGGGGCACTGAAGCTTTCTTT	CASSSRNRGGTEAFF
TRBV27	16	-	TRBJ1-1	-	TGTGCCAGCAGTTTTTTGGTGGGAGGGGAGAACACTGAAGCTTTCTTT	CASSFLVGGENTEAFF
TRBV6-5	15	-	TRBJ1-1	-	TGTGCCAGCAGTCGAGGGGGGGGCCTTGGCACTGAAGCTTTCTTT	CASSRGGGLGTEAFF
TRBV6-5	15	TRBD2	TRBJ2-7	-	TGTGCCAGCAGTCGAAGCGGGACTACCACCTACGAGCAGTACTTC	CASSRSGTTTYEQYF
TRBV30	12	TRBD1	TRBJ2-4	once	TGTGCCTGGAAGGGGGCTTTAAACATTCAGTACTTC	CAWKGALNIQYF
TRBV12-5	14	TRBD1	TRBJ1-6	-	TGTGCTAGCCGGGGGACAGGATATAATTCACCCCTCCACTTT	CASRGTGYNSPLHF
TRBV9	14	TRBD1	TRBJ1-2	-	TGTGCCAGCAGCGTAGGGACAGGAAACTATGGCTACACCTTC	CASSVGTGNYGYTF
TRBV19	13	-	TRBJ2-5	-	TGTGCCAGTAGTATAGCAGGGTACGAGACCCAGTACTTC	CASSIAGYETQYF
TRBV29-1	12	TRBD1	TRBJ1-1	-	TGCAGCGCGTCGTCCAGGGGGCCTGAAGCTTTCTTT	CSASSRGPEAFF
TRBV9	17	TRBD2	TRBJ2-3	-	TGTGCCAGCAGCGTATTTCAGCGGGGGCCCACGGGAGATACGCAGTATTTT	CASSVFQRGPTGDTQYF
TRBV4-3	14	-	TRBJ2-2	-	TGCGCCAGCAGCCTCAACAGGAACACCGGGGAGCTGTTTTTT	CASSLNRNTGELFF
TRBV6-9	13	-	TRBJ1-3	-	TGTGCCAGCAGTTCTCGCTCTGGAAACACCATATATTTT	CASSSRSGNTIYF